The present TCR beta chain was sequenced within a study of patients and donors after allogeneic stem cell transplantation. One entry per CDR3 protein, called by TCRdb with MiXCR from the RT-PCR reads. The repertoire holds some 160,000 distinct CDR3 sequences, with about 24% as singletons. The specimen was blood, either unsorted or a sorted T cell fraction (not recorded which). This clonotype was sampled from a human donor who was either an allogeneic HSCT recipient or a stem cell or donor lymphocyte infusion donor (not recorded which). It is not recorded whose cells these are; they may come from a transplant donor.

CDR3 sequence (DNA): TGCGCCAGCAGCACACCGGGGAAAGAGACCCAGTACTTC. It is translated as CASSTPGKETQYF. This chain connects TRBV5-1 to TRBJ2-5, with D possibly being TRBD2 (5 bases). The CDR3 length is 13 residues. V lost 4 bases, J lost 3 bases, and 10 bases lay in between. Germline assignment: CDR1 SGHRS and CDR2 YFSETQ.